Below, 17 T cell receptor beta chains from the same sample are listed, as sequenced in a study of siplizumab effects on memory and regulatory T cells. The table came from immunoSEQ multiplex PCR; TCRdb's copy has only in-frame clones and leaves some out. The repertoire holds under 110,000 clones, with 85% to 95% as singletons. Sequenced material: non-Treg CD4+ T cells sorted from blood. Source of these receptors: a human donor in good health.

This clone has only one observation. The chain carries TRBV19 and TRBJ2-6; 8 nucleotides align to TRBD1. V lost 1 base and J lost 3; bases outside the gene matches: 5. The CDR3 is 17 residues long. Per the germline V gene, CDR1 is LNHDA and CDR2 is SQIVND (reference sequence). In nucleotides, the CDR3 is TGTGCCAGTAGTATAGTATCAGGGGGCTATGGGGCCAACGTCCTGACTTTC. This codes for CASSIVSGGYGANVLTF.

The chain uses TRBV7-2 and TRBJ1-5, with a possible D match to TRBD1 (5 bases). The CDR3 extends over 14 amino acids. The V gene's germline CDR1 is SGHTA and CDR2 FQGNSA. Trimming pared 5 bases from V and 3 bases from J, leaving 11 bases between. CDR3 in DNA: TGTGCCAGCAGCCCTCGTGGGGCCAATCAGCCCCAGCATTTT. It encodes CASSPRGANQPQHF.

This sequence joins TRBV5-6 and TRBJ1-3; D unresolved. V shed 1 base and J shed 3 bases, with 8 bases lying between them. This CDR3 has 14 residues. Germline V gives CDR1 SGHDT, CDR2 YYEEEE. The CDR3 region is CASSLMAGGNTIYF. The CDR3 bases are TGTGCCAGCAGCTTGATGGCCGGTGGAAACACCATATATTTT.

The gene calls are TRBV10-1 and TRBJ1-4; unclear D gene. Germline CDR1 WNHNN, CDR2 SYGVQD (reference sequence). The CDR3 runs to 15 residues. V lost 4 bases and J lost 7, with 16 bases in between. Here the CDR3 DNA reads TGCGCCAGCAGTGTCGTCCACATCGGGCGTGAAAAACTGTTTTTT. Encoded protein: CASSVVHIGREKLFF.

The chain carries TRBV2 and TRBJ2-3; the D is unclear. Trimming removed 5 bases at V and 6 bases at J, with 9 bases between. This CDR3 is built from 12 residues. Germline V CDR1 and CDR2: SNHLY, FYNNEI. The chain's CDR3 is CASSTRTDTQYF. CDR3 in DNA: TGTGCCAGCAGTACCCGAACGGATACGCAGTATTTT. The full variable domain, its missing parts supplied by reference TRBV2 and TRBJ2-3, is EPEVTQTPSHQVTQMGQEVILRCVPISNHLYFYWYRQILGQKVEFLVSFYNNEISEKSEIFDDQFSVERPDGSNFTLKIRSTKLEDSAMYFCASSTRTDTQYFGPGTRLTVL.

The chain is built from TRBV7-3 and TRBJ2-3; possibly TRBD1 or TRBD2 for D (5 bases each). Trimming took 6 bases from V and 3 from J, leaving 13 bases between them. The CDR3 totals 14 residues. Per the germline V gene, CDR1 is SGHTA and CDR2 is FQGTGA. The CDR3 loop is CASSRGTLTDTQYF. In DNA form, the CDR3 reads TGTGCCAGCAGTCGAGGGACCTTGACAGATACGCAGTATTTT. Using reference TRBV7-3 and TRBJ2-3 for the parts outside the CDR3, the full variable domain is GAGVSQTPSNKVTEKGKYVELRCDPISGHTALYWYRQSLGQGPEFLIYFQGTGAADDSGLPNDRFFAVRPEGSVSTLKIQRTERGDSAVYLCASSRGTLTDTQYFGPGTRLTVL.

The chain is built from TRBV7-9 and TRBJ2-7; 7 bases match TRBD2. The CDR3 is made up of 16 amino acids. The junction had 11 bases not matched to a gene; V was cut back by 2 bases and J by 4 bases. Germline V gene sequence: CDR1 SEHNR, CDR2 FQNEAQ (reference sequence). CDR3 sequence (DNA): TGTGCCAGCAGCTTATCTGGGGCTAGCGGCCAATACGAGCAGTACTTC. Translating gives CASSLSGASGQYEQYF.

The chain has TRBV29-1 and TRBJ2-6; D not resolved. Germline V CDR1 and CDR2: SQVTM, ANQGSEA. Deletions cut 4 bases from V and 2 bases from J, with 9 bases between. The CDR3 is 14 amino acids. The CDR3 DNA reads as TGCAGCGTTGGGATTGGGACTGGGGCCAACGTCCTGACTTTC. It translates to CSVGIGTGANVLTF.

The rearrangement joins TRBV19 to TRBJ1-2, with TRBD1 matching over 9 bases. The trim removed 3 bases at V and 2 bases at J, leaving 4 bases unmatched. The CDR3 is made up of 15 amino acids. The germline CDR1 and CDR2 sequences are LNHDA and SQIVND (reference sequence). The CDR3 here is CASSMGQGLNYGYTF. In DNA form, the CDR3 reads TGTGCCAGTAGTATGGGACAGGGCCTAAACTATGGCTACACCTTC.

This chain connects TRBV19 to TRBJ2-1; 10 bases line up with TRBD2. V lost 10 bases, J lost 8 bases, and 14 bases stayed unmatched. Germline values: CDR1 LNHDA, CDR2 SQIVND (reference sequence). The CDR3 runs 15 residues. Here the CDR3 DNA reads TGTGCCACCCGGGGTTTAGCGGGAGGAGTACATGAGCAGTTCTTC. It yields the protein CATRGLAGGVHEQFF.

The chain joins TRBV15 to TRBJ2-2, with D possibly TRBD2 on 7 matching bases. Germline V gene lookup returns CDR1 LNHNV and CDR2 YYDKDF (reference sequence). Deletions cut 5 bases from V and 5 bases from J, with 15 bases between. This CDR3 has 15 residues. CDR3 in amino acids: CATSSRGGGTGELFF. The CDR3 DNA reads TGTGCCACCAGCTCGCGGGGAGGGGGAACCGGGGAGCTGTTTTTT.

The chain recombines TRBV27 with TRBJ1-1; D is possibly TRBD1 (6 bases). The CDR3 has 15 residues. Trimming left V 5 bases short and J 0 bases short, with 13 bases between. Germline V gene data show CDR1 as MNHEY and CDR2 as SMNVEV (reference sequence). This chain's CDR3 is CASSAYRELNTEAFF. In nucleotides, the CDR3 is TGTGCCAGCAGTGCCTACAGGGAATTGAACACTGAAGCTTTCTTT.

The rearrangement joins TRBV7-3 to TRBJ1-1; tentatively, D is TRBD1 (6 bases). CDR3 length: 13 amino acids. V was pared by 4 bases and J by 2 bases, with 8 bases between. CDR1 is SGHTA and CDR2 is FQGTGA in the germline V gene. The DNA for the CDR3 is TGTGCCAGCAGCTCGGGGGCTAACACTGAAGCTTTCTTT. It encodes CASSSGANTEAFF.

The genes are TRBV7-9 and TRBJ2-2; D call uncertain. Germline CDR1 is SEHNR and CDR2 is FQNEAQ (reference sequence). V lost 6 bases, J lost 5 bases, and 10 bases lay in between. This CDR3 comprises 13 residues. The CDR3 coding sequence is TGTGCCAGCAGAGGGCTGGGAACCGGGGAGCTGTTTTTT. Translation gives CASRGLGTGELFF.

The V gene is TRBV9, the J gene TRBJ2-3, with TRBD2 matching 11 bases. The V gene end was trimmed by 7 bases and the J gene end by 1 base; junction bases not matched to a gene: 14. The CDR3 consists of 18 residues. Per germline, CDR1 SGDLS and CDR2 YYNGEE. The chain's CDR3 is CASHPTSGRSEGTDTQYF. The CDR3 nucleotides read TGTGCCAGCCATCCCACTAGCGGGAGAAGTGAAGGCACAGATACGCAGTATTTT.

CDR3 coding DNA: TGTGCCAGCAGCTTAAATAGGGGAATCGACGAGCAGTACTTC. This encodes CASSLNRGIDEQYF. This rearrangement joins TRBV7-6 to TRBJ2-7, with TRBD1 as a possible D gene (5 bases). V lost 2 bases, J lost 5 bases, and 13 bases lay in between. The CDR3 loop spans 14 amino acids. Germline V gives CDR1 SGHVS, CDR2 FNYEAQ. Complete variable domain (other parts from reference TRBV7-6 and TRBJ2-7): GAGVSQSPRYKVTKRGQDVALRCDPISGHVSLYWYRQALGQGPEFLTYFNYEAQQDKSGLPNDRFSAERPEGSISTLTIQRTEQRDSAMYRCASSLNRGIDEQYFGPGTRLTVT.

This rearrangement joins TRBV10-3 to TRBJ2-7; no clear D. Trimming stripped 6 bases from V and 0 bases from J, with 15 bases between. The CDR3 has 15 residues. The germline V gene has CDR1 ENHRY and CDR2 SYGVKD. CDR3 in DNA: TGTGCCATCAGGACCGGACGGAACTTCTCCTACGAGCAGTACTTC. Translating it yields CAIRTGRNFSYEQYF.